What follows describes a single T cell receptor (beta chain). Its antigen is currently unknown. The sample belongs to a study of beta chain features in type 1 diabetes. Study-wide context: Analysis included more than 90 million sorted cells drawn from all samples. Overall study findings and caveats: Sampled from patients, naive, central memory and Treg TCRB repertoires appeared more similar than those sampled from healthy donors. There was a moderate but significant shortening of TCRB CDR3s in all four CD4+ subsets of Type 1 diabetes patients.

Purity above 95% was achieved in all sorted populations. The authors reverse transcribed all of the isolated RNA, so sequencing captured expressed TCRB transcripts. Assay used: immunoSEQ multiplex PCR; TCRdb lists only in-frame clones, some missing. The sample lists 93,000 or so clones; under 30% were seen once. Source material: central memory CD4+ T cells from blood. The source of this sequence is a woman aged 18-29 years with type 1 diabetes.

The CDR3 coding sequence is TGTGCCAGCAGCGTAGCAGACAGGGGGCGCGACGAGCAGTACTTC. Its protein product is CASSVADRGRDEQYF. The chain joins TRBV9 to TRBJ2-7, with 10 bases aligning to TRBD1. The CDR3 length is 15 residues. Per germline, CDR1 SGDLS and CDR2 YYNGEE. Germline trimming cut 0 bases from V and 5 bases from J; bases unmatched to any gene: 5.